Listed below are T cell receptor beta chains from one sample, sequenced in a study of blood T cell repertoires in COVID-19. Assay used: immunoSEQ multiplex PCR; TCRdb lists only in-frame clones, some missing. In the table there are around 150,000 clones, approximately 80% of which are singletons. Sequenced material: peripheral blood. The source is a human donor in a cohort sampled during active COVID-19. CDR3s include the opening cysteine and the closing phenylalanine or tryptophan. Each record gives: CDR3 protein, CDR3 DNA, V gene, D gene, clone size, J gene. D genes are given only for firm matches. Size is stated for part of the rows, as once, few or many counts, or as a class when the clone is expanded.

CDR3 protein: CASSLSFDRVMNTEAFF
CDR3 DNA: TGTGCCAGCAGCCTTTCATTTGACCGGGTCATGAACACTGAAGCTTTCTTT
V gene: TRBV7-3
D gene: -
clone size: -
J gene: TRBJ1-1

CDR3 protein: CASRRQENTGELFF
CDR3 DNA: TGTGCCAGCAGACGACAGGAAAACACCGGGGAGCTGTTTTTT
V gene: TRBV6-6
D gene: -
clone size: -
J gene: TRBJ2-2

CDR3 protein: CASSLSGGPTEAFF
CDR3 DNA: TGTGCCAGCAGTTTAAGCGGGGGCCCCACTGAAGCTTTCTTT
V gene: TRBV6-2/TRBV6-3
D gene: -
clone size: -
J gene: TRBJ1-1

CDR3 protein: CASSFYLAGEYEQYF
CDR3 DNA: TGTGCCAGCAGCTTTTATTTAGCGGGGGAGTACGAGCAGTACTTC
V gene: TRBV7-2
D gene: TRBD2
clone size: -
J gene: TRBJ2-7

CDR3 protein: CASKFLPGTGASGANVLTF
CDR3 DNA: TGTGCCAGCAAATTTCTTCCCGGGACAGGAGCCTCTGGGGCCAACGTCCTGACTTTC
V gene: TRBV5-5
D gene: TRBD1
clone size: -
J gene: TRBJ2-6

CDR3 protein: CAAPGESKPQHF
CDR3 DNA: TGTGCCGCACCAGGGGAGAGTAAGCCCCAGCATTTT
V gene: TRBV11-2
D gene: -
clone size: few
J gene: TRBJ1-5

CDR3 protein: CASSVAFRSGTDTQYF
CDR3 DNA: TGTGCCAGCAGCGTAGCGTTTAGGAGCGGCACAGATACGCAGTATTTT
V gene: TRBV9
D gene: -
clone size: -
J gene: TRBJ2-3

CDR3 protein: CASSDSGGDQETQYF
CDR3 DNA: TGTGCCAGCAGTGACAGCGGGGGGGACCAAGAGACCCAGTACTTC
V gene: TRBV6-1
D gene: TRBD2
clone size: -
J gene: TRBJ2-5

CDR3 protein: CASRYDRGNTEAFF
CDR3 DNA: TGTGCCAGTAGGTATGACAGGGGGAACACTGAAGCTTTCTTT
V gene: TRBV19
D gene: TRBD1
clone size: -
J gene: TRBJ1-1

CDR3 protein: CASSQIRNSPLHF
CDR3 DNA: TGTGCCAGCAGCCAGATTCGGAATTCACCCCTCCACTTT
V gene: TRBV3-1/TRBV3-2
D gene: -
clone size: -
J gene: TRBJ1-6

CDR3 protein: CASSREQGPAEKLFF
CDR3 DNA: TGCGCCAGCAGCAGAGAACAGGGCCCTGCTGAAAAACTGTTTTTT
V gene: TRBV5-1
D gene: -
clone size: -
J gene: TRBJ1-4

CDR3 protein: CASSGGTGEETQYF
CDR3 DNA: TGCGCCAGCAGCGGCGGGACAGGGGAAGAGACCCAGTACTTC
V gene: TRBV10-2
D gene: TRBD1
clone size: once
J gene: TRBJ2-5

CDR3 protein: CASSTQGINGYTF
CDR3 DNA: TGCGCCAGCAGTACCCAGGGCATAAATGGCTACACCTTC
V gene: TRBV5-1
D gene: -
clone size: -
J gene: TRBJ1-2

CDR3 protein: CASSQDGGASGANVLTF
CDR3 DNA: TGCGCCAGCAGCCAAGATGGGGGGGCCTCTGGGGCCAACGTCCTGACTTTC
V gene: TRBV4-3
D gene: -
clone size: -
J gene: TRBJ2-6

CDR3 protein: CASSYSNGPGGYTF
CDR3 DNA: TGTGCCAGCAGTTACTCGAACGGTCCCGGGGGCTACACCTTC
V gene: TRBV6-5
D gene: -
clone size: -
J gene: TRBJ1-2

CDR3 protein: CATSPTGSNQPQHF
CDR3 DNA: TGTGCCACCAGCCCTACGGGGAGCAATCAGCCCCAGCATTTT
V gene: TRBV15
D gene: -
clone size: -
J gene: TRBJ1-5

CDR3 protein: CASSPSGTNEKLFF
CDR3 DNA: TGTGCCAGCAGCCCATCGGGGACTAATGAAAAACTGTTTTTT
V gene: TRBV9
D gene: -
clone size: -
J gene: TRBJ1-4

CDR3 protein: CASSNTQNTEAFF
CDR3 DNA: TGTGCCAGCTCTAACACGCAGAACACTGAAGCTTTCTTT
V gene: TRBV18
D gene: -
clone size: -
J gene: TRBJ1-1

CDR3 protein: CASSQSGQLNYGYTF
CDR3 DNA: TGTGCCAGCAGTCAATCGGGACAGCTCAACTATGGCTACACCTTC
V gene: TRBV6-2/TRBV6-3
D gene: TRBD1
clone size: -
J gene: TRBJ1-2

CDR3 protein: CASSPTGSYNSPLHF
CDR3 DNA: TGTGCCAGTAGCCCCACCGGCTCCTATAATTCACCCCTCCACTTT
V gene: TRBV19
D gene: -
clone size: -
J gene: TRBJ1-6

CDR3 protein: CASSLEGPRDQPQHF
CDR3 DNA: TGTGCCAGCAGTTTGGAGGGACCGAGGGATCAGCCCCAGCATTTT
V gene: TRBV27
D gene: -
clone size: -
J gene: TRBJ1-5

CDR3 protein: CASSLGVGIITDTQYF
CDR3 DNA: TGCGCCAGCAGCTTGGGGGTCGGGATCATCACAGATACGCAGTATTTT
V gene: TRBV5-1
D gene: -
clone size: -
J gene: TRBJ2-3